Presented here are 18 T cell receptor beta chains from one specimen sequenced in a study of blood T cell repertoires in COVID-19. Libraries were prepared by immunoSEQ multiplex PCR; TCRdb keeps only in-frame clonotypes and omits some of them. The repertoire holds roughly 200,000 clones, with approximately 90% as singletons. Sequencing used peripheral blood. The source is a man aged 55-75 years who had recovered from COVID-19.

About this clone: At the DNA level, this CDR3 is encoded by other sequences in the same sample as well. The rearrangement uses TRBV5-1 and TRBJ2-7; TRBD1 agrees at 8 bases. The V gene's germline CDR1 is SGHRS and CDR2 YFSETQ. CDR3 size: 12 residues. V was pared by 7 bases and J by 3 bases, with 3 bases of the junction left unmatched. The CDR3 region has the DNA TGCGCCAGCTCTGGACAGGGCTACGAGCAGTACTTC. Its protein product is CASSGQGYEQYF.

The CDR3 protein is CASSMGGAGNSPLHF. CDR3 bases: TGTGCCAGTAGTATGGGCGGGGCAGGGAATTCACCCCTCCACTTT. The J gene is TRBJ1-6, the V gene TRBV19; D is perhaps TRBD1 (5 bases). V lost 3 bases and J 7 bases, leaving 13 bases between the germline ends. CDR1 LNHDA and CDR2 SQIVND come from the germline V gene (reference sequence). There are 15 residues in the CDR3.

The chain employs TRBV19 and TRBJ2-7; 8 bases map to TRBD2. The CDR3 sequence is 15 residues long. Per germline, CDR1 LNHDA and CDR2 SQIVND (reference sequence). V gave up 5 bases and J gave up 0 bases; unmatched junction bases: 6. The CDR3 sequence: CASSQVAGSSYEQYF. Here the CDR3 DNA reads TGTGCCAGTAGTCAGGTAGCGGGAAGCTCCTACGAGCAGTACTTC.

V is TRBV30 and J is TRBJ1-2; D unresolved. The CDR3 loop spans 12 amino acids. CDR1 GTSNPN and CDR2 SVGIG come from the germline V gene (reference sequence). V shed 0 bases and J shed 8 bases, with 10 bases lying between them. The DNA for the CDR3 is TGTGCCTGGAGTGTATCCCCCGGGGGCTACACCTTC. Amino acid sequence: CAWSVSPGGYTF.

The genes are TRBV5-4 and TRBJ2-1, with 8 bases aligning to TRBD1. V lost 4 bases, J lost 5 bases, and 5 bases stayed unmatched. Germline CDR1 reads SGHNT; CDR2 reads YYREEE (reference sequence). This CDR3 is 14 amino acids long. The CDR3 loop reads CASSPGQVNNEQFF. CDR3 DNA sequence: TGTGCCAGCAGCCCGGGACAGGTTAACAATGAGCAGTTCTTC.

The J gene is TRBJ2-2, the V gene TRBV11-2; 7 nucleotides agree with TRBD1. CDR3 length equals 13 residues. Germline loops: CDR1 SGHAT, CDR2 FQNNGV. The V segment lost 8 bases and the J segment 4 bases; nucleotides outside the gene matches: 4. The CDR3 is CASSGQTTGELFF. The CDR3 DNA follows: TGTGCCAGCTCGGGACAGACCACCGGGGAGCTGTTTTTT. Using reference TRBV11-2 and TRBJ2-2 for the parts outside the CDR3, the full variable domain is EAGVAQSPRYKIIEKRQSVAFWCNPISGHATLYWYQQILGQGPKLLIQFQNNGVVDDSQLPKDRFSAERLKGVDSTLKIQPAKLEDSAVYLCASSGQTTGELFFGEGSRLTVL.

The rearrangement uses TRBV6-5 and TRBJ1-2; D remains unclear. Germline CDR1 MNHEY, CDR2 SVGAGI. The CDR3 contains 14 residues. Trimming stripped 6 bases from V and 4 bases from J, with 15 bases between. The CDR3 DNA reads TGTGCCAGCAGAAGTTACATCGGGATCTATGGCTACACCTTC. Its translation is CASRSYIGIYGYTF.

The CDR3 here is CASSLVGRPMNTEAFF. The CDR3 nucleotides read TGTGCCAGCAGCTTAGTCGGCAGGCCTATGAACACTGAAGCTTTCTTT. The rearrangement links TRBV7-6 to TRBJ1-1; D unclear. The CDR3 is made up of 16 amino acids. The germline V and J ends were trimmed by 1 base and 0 bases, with 12 bases remaining between them. Germline lookup yields CDR1 SGHVS and CDR2 FNYEAQ.

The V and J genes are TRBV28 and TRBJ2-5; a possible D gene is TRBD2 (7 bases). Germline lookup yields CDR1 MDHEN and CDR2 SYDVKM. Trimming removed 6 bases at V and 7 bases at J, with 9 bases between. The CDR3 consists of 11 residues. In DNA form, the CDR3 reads TGTGCCAGCAGAGGGGGGGGGACCCAGTACTTC. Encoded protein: CASRGGGTQYF.

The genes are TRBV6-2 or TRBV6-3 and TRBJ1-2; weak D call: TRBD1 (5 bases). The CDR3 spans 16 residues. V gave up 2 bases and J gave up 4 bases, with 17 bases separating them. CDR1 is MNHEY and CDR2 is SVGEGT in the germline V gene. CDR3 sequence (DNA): TGTGCCAGCAGTTACGACGAAAGGGGAGGACGCTATGGCTACACCTTC. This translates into CASSYDERGGRYGYTF.

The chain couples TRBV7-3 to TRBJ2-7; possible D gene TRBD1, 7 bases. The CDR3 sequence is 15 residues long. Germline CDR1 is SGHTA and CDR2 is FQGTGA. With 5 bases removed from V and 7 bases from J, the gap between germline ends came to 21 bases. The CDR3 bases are TGTGCCAGCAGCCCTTGGGGGGACAGTGTCGAAGAGCAGTACTTC. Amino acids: CASSPWGDSVEEQYF.

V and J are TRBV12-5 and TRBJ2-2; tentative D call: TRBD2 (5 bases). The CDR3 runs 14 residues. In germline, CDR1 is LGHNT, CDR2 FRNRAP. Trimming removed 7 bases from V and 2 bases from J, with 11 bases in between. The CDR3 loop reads CASVFRDNTGELFF. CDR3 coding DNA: TGTGCTAGTGTCTTCCGGGATAACACCGGGGAGCTGTTTTTT.

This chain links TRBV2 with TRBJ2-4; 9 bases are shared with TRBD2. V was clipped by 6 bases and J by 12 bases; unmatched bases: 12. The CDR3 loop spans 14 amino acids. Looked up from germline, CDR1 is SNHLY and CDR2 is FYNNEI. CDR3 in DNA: TGTGCCAGCAGGATGGGACTAGCTGACCCGACTCAGTACTTC. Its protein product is CASRMGLADPTQYF.

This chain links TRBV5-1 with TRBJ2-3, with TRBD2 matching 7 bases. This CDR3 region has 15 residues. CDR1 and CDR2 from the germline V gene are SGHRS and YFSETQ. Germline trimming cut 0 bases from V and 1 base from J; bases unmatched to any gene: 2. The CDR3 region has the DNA TGCGCCAGCAGCTTGGCGCTAGCGGGCACAGATACGCAGTATTTT. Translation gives CASSLALAGTDTQYF. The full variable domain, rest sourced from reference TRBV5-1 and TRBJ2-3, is KAGVTQTPRYLIKTRGQQVTLSCSPISGHRSVSWYQQTPGQGLQFLFEYFSETQRNKGNFPGRFSGRQFSNSRSEMNVSTLELGDSALYLCASSLALAGTDTQYFGPGTRLTVL.

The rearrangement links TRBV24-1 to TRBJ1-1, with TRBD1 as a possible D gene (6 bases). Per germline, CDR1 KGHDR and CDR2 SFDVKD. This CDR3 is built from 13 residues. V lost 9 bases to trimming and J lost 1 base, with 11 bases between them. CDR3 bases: TGTGCCACCCGGGACAACAAGAACACTGAAGCTTTCTTT. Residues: CATRDNKNTEAFF.

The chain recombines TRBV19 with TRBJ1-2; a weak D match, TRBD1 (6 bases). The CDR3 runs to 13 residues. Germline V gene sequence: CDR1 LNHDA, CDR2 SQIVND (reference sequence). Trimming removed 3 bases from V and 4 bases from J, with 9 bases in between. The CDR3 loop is CASSIKGVYGYTF. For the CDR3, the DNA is TGTGCCAGTAGTATTAAGGGGGTCTATGGCTACACCTTC. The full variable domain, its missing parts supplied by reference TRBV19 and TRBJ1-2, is DGGITQSPKYLFRKEGQNVTLSCEQNLNHDAMYWYRQDPGQGLRLIYYSQIVNDFQKGDIAEGYSVSREKKESFPLTVTSAQKNPTAFYLCASSIKGVYGYTFGSGTRLTVV.

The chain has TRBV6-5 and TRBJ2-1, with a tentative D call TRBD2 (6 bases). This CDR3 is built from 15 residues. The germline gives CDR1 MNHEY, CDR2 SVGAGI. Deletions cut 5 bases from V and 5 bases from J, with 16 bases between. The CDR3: CASSPRTIADNEQFF. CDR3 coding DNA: TGTGCCAGCAGTCCTAGGACTATCGCGGACAATGAGCAGTTCTTC.

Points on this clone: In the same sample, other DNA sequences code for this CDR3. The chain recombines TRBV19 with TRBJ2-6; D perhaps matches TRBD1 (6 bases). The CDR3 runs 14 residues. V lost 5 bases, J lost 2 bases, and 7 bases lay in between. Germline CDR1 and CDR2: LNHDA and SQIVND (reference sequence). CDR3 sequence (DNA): TGTGCCAGTAGTCCAGGGGCTGGGGCCAACGTCCTGACTTTC. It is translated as CASSPGAGANVLTF.